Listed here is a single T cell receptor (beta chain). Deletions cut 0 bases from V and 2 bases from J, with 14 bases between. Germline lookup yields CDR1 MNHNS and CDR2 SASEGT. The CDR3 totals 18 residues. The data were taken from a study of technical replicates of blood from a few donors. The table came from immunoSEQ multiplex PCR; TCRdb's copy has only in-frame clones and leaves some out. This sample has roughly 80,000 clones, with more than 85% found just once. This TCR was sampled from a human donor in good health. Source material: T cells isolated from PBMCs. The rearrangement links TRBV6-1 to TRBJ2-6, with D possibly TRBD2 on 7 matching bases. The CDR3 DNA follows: TGTGCCAGCAGTGAAGCGCAACAGGGAGGGCCTGGGGCCAACGTCCTGACTTTC. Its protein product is CASSEAQQGGPGANVLTF.